The sequence of this T cell receptor (beta chain) was determined in a study of early T cells in non-severe SARS-CoV-2 infection. Study background: Alpha and beta chains were unpaired, from unsorted whole-blood bulk RNA.

TCRdb redid the calling of the 5' RACE reads with MiXCR, one entry per CDR3 protein. The sample consists of roughly 40,000 distinct CDR3 sequences, over 4% of them appearing once. Trimming took off 4 bases at V and 0 bases at J, with 7 bases between the two ends. The CDR3 loop spans 14 amino acids. The germline CDR1 and CDR2 sequences are LNHDA and SQIVND (reference sequence). The clonotype was recovered from an adult who was a healthcare worker with PCR-confirmed SARS-CoV-2 infection or an uninfected control (not recorded which). The chain employs TRBV19 and TRBJ1-5; no definite D call. Sequencing was carried out using whole blood. The CDR3 nucleotides are TGTGCCAGTAGTAAAAGGGCTAGCAATCAGCCCCAGCATTTT. Translated: CASSKRASNQPQHF.